The rows below give T cell receptor beta chains drawn from one sample of a study of blood T cells in healthy people across ages. TCRdb re-analysed the 5' RACE reads in MiXCR, keeping a single row per CDR3 protein. The sample consists of under 2,000,000 distinct CDR3 sequences, just under 50% of them appearing once. The sample taken for sequencing was blood. The receptors were sampled from a woman aged 40 to 55 in good health. Both conserved end residues are part of each CDR3. D genes are given only for firm matches. A clone size is listed for some rows: how often the clone was seen (once, few, many), or a class if it is expanded.

TRBV4-2	16	.	TRBD2	TRBJ2-1	CASSQEGLAGSNEQFF	TGTGCCAGCAGCCAAGAGGGACTAGCGGGGTCCAATGAGCAGTTCTTC
TRBV2	15	.	.	TRBJ2-4	CASSERQDSLNIQYF	TGTGCCAGCAGCGAACGACAGGACTCGTTGAACATTCAGTACTTC
TRBV12-5	11	.	.	TRBJ2-1	CAGGLVREKFF	TGTGCTGGTGGTTTGGTCAGGGAGAAGTTCTTC
TRBV7-3	17	.	.	TRBJ2-5	CASSLTSGGGGQETQYF	TGTGCCAGCAGCTTAACGTCTGGGGGCGGGGGACAAGAGACCCAGTACTTC
TRBV6-5	18	once	TRBD2	TRBJ2-6	CASSYAAGGPPGANVLTF	TGTGCCAGCAGTTACGCGGCGGGGGGTCCCCCTGGGGCCAACGTCCTGACTTTC
TRBV5-5	15	few	.	TRBJ2-1	CASSRQGLAYNEQFF	TGTGCCAGCAGTCGACAGGGACTGGCCTACAATGAGCAGTTCTTC
TRBV7-9	18	few	.	TRBJ2-1	CASSLSGPPLISYNEQFF	TGTGCCAGCAGCCTCTCGGGTCCGCCCCTGATCTCCTACAATGAGCAGTTCTTC
TRBV21-1	14	.	.	TRBJ1-2	CASIDFGTGYGYTF	TGTGCCAGCATCGACTTCGGGACAGGGTATGGCTACACCTTC
TRBV5-1	15	.	.	TRBJ2-6	CASSYPDSGANVLTF	TGCGCCAGCTCATACCCAGACTCTGGGGCCAACGTCCTGACTTTC
TRBV20-1	15	.	TRBD1	TRBJ2-5	CSASARDRLSETQYF	TGCAGTGCTAGCGCACGGGACAGACTTTCAGAGACCCAGTACTTC
TRBV20-1	15	.	.	TRBJ2-1	CSARPWHGSYNEQFF	TGCAGTGCCCGCCCCTGGCATGGCTCCTACAATGAGCAGTTCTTC
TRBV6-1	16	few	TRBD1	TRBJ2-1	CASKPLTGGAYNEQFF	TGTGCCAGCAAACCTTTAACAGGGGGCGCTTACAATGAGCAGTTCTTC
TRBV13	16	few	TRBD1	TRBJ2-6	CASSRTGQTGANVLTF	TGTGCCAGCAGCAGAACGGGACAGACTGGGGCCAACGTCCTGACTTTC
TRBV4-2	15	.	.	TRBJ2-3	CASSQDGTVADTQYF	TGTGCCAGCAGCCAAGATGGGACTGTTGCAGATACGCAGTATTTT
TRBV28	15	few	.	TRBJ2-4	CASGYPLRVLGEQYF	TGTGCCAGCGGATACCCCCTTAGGGTCCTTGGGGAGCAGTACTTC
TRBV6-5	16	.	TRBD1	TRBJ2-7	CASSYSKGQFSYEQYF	TGTGCCAGCAGTTACTCGAAGGGACAGTTCTCCTACGAGCAGTACTTC
TRBV6-5	14	few	.	TRBJ2-6	CASTLRGGANVLTF	TGTGCCAGCACCCTGCGAGGTGGGGCCAACGTCCTGACTTTC
TRBV6-5	19	.	TRBD2	TRBJ2-3	CASSLRPSGTSGGLDTQYF	TGTGCCAGCAGTTTACGGCCCAGCGGGACTAGCGGGGGACTAGATACGCAGTATTTT
TRBV27	14	.	TRBD1	TRBJ1-2	CASSPLDREDGYTF	TGTGCCAGCAGTCCATTGGACAGGGAGGATGGCTACACCTTC
TRBV18	15	few	.	TRBJ2-5	CASSPQLGGQETQYF	TGTGCCAGCTCACCACAGTTAGGGGGCCAAGAGACCCAGTACTTC
TRBV5-6	15	.	.	TRBJ1-6	CASSLVGSYNSPLHF	TGTGCCAGCAGCTTGGTCGGCTCCTATAATTCACCCCTCCACTTT
TRBV12-3/TRBV12-4	14	once	.	TRBJ1-5	CASSLKTSNQPQHF	TGTGCCAGCAGTTTGAAGACATCGAATCAGCCCCAGCATTTT
TRBV7-2	15	.	.	TRBJ1-5	CASSLEYSPNQPQHF	TGTGCCAGCAGCTTAGAATACAGCCCAAATCAGCCCCAGCATTTT
TRBV6-6	15	.	.	TRBJ2-5	CASGAAGTRQETQYF	TGTGCCAGCGGGGCCGCTGGGACTCGCCAAGAGACCCAGTACTTC
TRBV7-3	13	.	.	TRBJ2-1	CASSVIGAGEQFF	TGTGCCAGCAGCGTAATAGGGGCCGGTGAGCAGTTCTTC
TRBV7-2	13	few	TRBD1	TRBJ2-1	CASSLTGSNEQFF	TGTGCCAGCAGCTTGACAGGGAGTAATGAGCAGTTCTTC
TRBV5-1	14	once	.	TRBJ2-3	CASSSSGGMDTQYF	TGCGCCAGCAGTTCAAGTGGAGGGATGGATACGCAGTATTTT
TRBV4-2	14	.	.	TRBJ1-2	CASSHGQKNYGYTF	TGTGCCAGCAGCCATGGACAGAAAAACTATGGCTACACCTTC
TRBV29-1	15	.	.	TRBJ1-2	CSVEDLNEGPYGYTF	TGCAGCGTTGAAGATCTAAATGAGGGGCCCTATGGCTACACCTTC
TRBV13	17	.	.	TRBJ2-3	CASSLRGTPHSTDTQYF	TGTGCCAGCAGCTTAAGGGGGACACCTCACAGCACAGATACGCAGTATTTT